This T cell receptor beta chain was captured in a study of OX40 agonist ivuxolimab in advanced cancers. Study summary: Hepatocellular carcinoma, melanoma, renal cell or head and neck cancer was diagnosed in the dose-escalation patients.

Deletions cut 7 bases from V and 8 bases from J, with 20 bases between. This CDR3 is built from 15 residues. Germline assignment: CDR1 LNHDA and CDR2 SQIVND (reference sequence). In regard to this clone: What it binds is not known.

Here immunoSEQ multiplex PCR was the method, and the copy in TCRdb shows in-frame clones only, minus some. The data contain roughly 60,000 clones, around 86% of them singletons. Study-wide results and caveats: The CD4+ and CD8+ T cells in the blood had expanded clonally by week 6 at 0.1 to 3.0 mg/kg.

The TCR sequence derives from an adult with an advanced solid tumor such as melanoma, head and neck, liver or kidney cancer. This specimen was CD4+ or CD8+ T cells sorted from blood, taken in a trial of the OX40 agonist ivuxolimab. The chain combines TRBV19 with TRBJ1-4; maybe TRBD1 (6 bases). The DNA of the CDR3 is TGTGCCAGTACCAGAAGTACAGGGTCGGGGGAAAAACTGTTTTTT. Encoded protein: CASTRSTGSGEKLFF.